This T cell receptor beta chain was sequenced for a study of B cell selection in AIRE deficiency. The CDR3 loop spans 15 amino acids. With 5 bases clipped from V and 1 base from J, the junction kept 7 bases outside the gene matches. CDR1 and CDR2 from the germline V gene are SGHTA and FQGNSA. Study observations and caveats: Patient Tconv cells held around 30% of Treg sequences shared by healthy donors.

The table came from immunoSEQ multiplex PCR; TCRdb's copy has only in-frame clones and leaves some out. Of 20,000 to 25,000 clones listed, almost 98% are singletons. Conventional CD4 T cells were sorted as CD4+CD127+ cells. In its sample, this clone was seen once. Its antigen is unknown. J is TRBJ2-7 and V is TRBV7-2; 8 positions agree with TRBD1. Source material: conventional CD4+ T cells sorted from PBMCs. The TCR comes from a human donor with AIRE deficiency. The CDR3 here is CASSPDRAQSYEQYF. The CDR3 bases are TGTGCCAGCAGCCCGGACAGGGCCCAGTCCTACGAGCAGTACTTC.